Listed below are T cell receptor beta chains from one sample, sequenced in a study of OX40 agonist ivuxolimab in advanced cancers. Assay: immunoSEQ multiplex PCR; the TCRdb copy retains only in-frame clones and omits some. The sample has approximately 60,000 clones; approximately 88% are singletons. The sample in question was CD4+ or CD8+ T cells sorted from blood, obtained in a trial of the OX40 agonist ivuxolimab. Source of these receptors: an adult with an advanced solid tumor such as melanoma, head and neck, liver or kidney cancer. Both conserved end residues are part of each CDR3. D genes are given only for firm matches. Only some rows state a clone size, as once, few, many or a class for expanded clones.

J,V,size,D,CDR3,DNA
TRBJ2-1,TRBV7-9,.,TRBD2,CASSQKRLAGDNEQFF,TGTGCCAGCAGCCAAAAAAGACTAGCGGGGGACAATGAGCAGTTCTTC
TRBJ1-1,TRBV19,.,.,CASSISVQTNTEAFF,TGTGCCAGTAGTATTTCTGTACAGACGAACACTGAAGCTTTCTTT
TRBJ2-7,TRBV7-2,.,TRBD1,CASSRPLGTGAYEQYF,TGTGCCAGCAGCCGCCCGCTAGGGACAGGAGCCTACGAGCAGTACTTC
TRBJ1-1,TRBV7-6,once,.,CASSFDVEMTENTEAFF,TGTGCCAGCAGCTTCGACGTGGAAATGACAGAAAACACTGAAGCTTTCTTT
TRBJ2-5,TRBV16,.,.,CASSRPYRKGDIETQYF,TGTGCCAGCAGCCGACCTTATCGCAAGGGAGATATTGAGACCCAGTACTTC
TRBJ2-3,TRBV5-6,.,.,CASSLIRGPRTDTQYF,TGTGCCAGCAGCCTAATCCGGGGGCCCCGCACAGATACGCAGTATTTT
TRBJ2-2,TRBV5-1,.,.,CASSGTGANTGELFF,TGCGCCAGCAGTGGTACAGGAGCGAACACCGGGGAGCTGTTTTTT
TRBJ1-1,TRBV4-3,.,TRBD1,CASSYRDRGQAFF,TGCGCCAGCAGCTACCGGGACAGGGGGCAGGCTTTCTTT
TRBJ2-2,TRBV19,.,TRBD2,CASSSIAGSNTGELFF,TGTGCCAGTAGTAGTATAGCGGGTTCGAACACCGGGGAGCTGTTTTTT
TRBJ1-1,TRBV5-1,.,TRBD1,CASNPDRDGEAFF,TGCGCCAGCAACCCGGACAGGGACGGTGAAGCTTTCTTT
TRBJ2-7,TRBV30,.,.,CAFQRSSYEQYF,TGTGCCTTCCAGCGGAGCTCCTACGAGCAGTACTTC
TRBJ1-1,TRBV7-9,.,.,CASRSEGPTEAFF,TGTGCCAGCAGATCGGAGGGTCCCACTGAAGCTTTCTTT
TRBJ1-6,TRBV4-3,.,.,CASSQRSLGSTINSPLHF,TGCGCCAGCAGCCAAAGGTCGTTGGGGTCGACCATTAATTCACCCCTCCACTTT
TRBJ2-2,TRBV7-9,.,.,CASTPKGANTGELFF,TGTGCCAGCACCCCGAAGGGTGCGAACACCGGGGAGCTGTTTTTT
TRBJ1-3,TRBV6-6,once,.,CASSPGDRSSGNTIYF,TGTGCCAGCAGTCCAGGAGACAGGTCCTCTGGAAACACCATATATTTT
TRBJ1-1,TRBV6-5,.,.,CASSPTGLGEAFF,TGTGCCAGCAGTCCCACAGGGCTTGGTGAAGCTTTCTTT
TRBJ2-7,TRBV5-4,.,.,CASSPTPTDTYEQYF,TGTGCCAGCAGCCCCACCCCGACAGACACCTACGAGCAGTACTTC
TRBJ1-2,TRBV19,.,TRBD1,CASSINQGAHGYTF,TGTGCCAGTAGTATAAACCAGGGGGCACATGGCTACACCTTC
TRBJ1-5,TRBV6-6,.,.,CASSQLGQYSNQPQHF,TGTGCCAGCAGTCAGCTCGGACAGTATAGCAATCAGCCCCAGCATTTT
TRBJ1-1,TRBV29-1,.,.,CSVEDPRGNTEAFF,TGCAGCGTTGAAGATCCGAGGGGAAACACTGAAGCTTTCTTT
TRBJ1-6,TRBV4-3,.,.,CASSQGSWGSSPLHF,TGCGCCAGCAGCCAAGGTAGCTGGGGTTCTTCACCCCTCCACTTT
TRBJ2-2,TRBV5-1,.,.,CASSPTITGELFF,TGCGCCAGCAGCCCGACCATCACCGGGGAGCTGTTTTTT
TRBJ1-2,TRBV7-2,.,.,CASSLEGRLGGYTF,TGTGCCAGCAGCTTAGAGGGGAGGCTCGGCGGCTACACCTTC
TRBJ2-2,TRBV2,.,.,CASSGRVSTGELFF,TGTGCCAGCAGTGGCAGGGTCAGTACCGGGGAGCTGTTTTTT
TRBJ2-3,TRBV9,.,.,CASSPNTDTQYF,TGTGCCAGCAGCCCAAACACAGATACGCAGTATTTT
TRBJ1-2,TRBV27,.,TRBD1,CASSPGDRDYGYTF,TGTGCCAGCAGTCCCGGGGACAGGGACTATGGCTACACCTTC
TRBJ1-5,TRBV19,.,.,CASSTASHQPQHF,TGTGCCAGTAGTACTGCCAGCCATCAGCCCCAGCATTTT
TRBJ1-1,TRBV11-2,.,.,CASSSQAWVGEAFF,TGTGCCAGCAGCTCCCAGGCGTGGGTAGGGGAAGCTTTCTTT
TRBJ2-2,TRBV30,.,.,CAWSATDFNTGELFF,TGTGCCTGGAGTGCTACAGACTTTAACACCGGGGAGCTGTTTTTT
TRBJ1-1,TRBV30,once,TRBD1,CAWSLAGGLAFF,TGTGCCTGGAGTCTGGCAGGGGGCTTAGCTTTCTTT
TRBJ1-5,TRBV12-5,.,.,CASGLVSGWLSNQPQHF,TGTGCTAGTGGTTTGGTATCAGGGTGGTTAAGCAATCAGCCCCAGCATTTT
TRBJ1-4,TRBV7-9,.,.,CASSGPDHGKLFF,TGTGCCAGCAGCGGACCCGACCACGGAAAACTGTTTTTT
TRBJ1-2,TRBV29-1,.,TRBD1,CSVRAGTARGDGYTF,TGCAGCGTTCGTGCCGGGACAGCCAGGGGAGATGGCTACACCTTC
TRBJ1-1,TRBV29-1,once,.,CSVNRVMNTEAFF,TGCAGCGTAAACAGGGTAATGAACACTGAAGCTTTCTTT
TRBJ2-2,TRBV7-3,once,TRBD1,CASSIPTGSTGELFF,TGTGCCAGCAGCATACCGACAGGGTCTACCGGGGAGCTGTTTTTT
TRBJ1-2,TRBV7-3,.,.,CASTVGGVSPPNYGYTF,TGTGCCAGCACCGTGGGCGGGGTAAGTCCACCTAACTATGGCTACACCTTC
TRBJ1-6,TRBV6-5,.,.,CASSYSGPHSPLHF,TGTGCCAGCAGTTACTCGGGGCCGCATTCACCCCTCCACTTT
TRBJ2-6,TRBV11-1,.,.,CASSLSSGANVLTF,TGTGCCAGCAGCTTATCCTCCGGGGCCAACGTCCTGACTTTC
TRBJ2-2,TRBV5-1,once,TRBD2,CASSLDPGLARRTGELFF,TGCGCCAGCAGCTTGGACCCGGGACTAGCGAGGCGTACCGGGGAGCTGTTTTTT
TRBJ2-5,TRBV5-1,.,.,CASSFEGTETQYF,TGCGCCAGCAGCTTTGAGGGAACAGAGACCCAGTACTTC
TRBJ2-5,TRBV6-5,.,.,CASSYSSATQETQYF,TGTGCCAGCAGTTACTCTTCGGCAACACAAGAGACCCAGTACTTC
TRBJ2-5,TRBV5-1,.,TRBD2,CASSPGTNQETQYF,TGCGCCAGCAGCCCAGGGACTAATCAAGAGACCCAGTACTTC
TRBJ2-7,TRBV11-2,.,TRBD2,CASSPNSGTSVYEQYF,TGTGCCAGCAGCCCTAACTCCGGGACTAGCGTCTACGAGCAGTACTTC
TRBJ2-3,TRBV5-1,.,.,CASRRVTVSDTQYF,TGCGCCAGCAGGAGGGTGACAGTGTCAGATACGCAGTATTTT
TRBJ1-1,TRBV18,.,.,CASSPREGVNTEAFF,TGTGCCAGCTCACCACGTGAGGGGGTGAACACTGAAGCTTTCTTT
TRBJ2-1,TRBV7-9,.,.,CASSFPTQYNEQFF,TGTGCCAGCAGCTTCCCGACCCAATACAATGAGCAGTTCTTC
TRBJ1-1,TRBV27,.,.,CASLRGTEAFF,TGTGCCAGTTTAAGGGGAACTGAAGCTTTCTTT
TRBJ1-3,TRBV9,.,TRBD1,CASSVGQDSGNTIYF,TGTGCCAGCAGCGTCGGACAGGACTCTGGAAACACCATATATTTT
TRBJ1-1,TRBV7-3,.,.,CASSLRGGSGSAFF,TGTGCCAGCAGCTTACGCGGTGGCAGCGGCTCGGCTTTCTTT
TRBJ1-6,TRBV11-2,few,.,CASSSGTEVSPLHF,TGTGCCAGCAGCAGCGGGACGGAGGTTTCACCCCTCCACTTT
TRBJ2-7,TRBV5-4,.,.,CASSLKQGQQYF,TGTGCCAGCAGTTTAAAACAGGGCCAGCAGTACTTC